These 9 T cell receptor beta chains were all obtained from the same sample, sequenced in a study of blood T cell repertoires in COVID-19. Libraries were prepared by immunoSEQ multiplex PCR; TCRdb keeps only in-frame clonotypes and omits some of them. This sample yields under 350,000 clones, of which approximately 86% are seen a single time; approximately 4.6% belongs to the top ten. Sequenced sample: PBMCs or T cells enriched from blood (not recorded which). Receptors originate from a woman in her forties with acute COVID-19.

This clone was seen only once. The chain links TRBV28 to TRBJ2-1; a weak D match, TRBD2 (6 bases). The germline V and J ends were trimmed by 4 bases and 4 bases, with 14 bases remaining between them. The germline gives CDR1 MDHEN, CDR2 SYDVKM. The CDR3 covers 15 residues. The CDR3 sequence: CASSSLRDLYNEQFF. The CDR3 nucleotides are TGTGCCAGCAGTTCACTCCGGGACTTATACAATGAGCAGTTCTTC.

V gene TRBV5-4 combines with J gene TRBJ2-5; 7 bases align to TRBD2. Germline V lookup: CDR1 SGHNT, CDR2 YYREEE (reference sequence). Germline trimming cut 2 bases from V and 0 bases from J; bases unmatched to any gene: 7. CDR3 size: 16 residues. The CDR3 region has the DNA TGTGCCAGCAGCTTCCGGATCGGGGGGAACCAAGAGACCCAGTACTTC. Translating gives CASSFRIGGNQETQYF.

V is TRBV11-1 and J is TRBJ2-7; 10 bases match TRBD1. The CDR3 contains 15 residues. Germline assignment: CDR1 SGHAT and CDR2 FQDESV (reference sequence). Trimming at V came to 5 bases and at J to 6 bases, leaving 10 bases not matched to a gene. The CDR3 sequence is CASSTLGTGDLEQYF. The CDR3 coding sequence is TGTGCCAGCAGCACGCTAGGGACAGGGGACCTCGAGCAGTACTTC.

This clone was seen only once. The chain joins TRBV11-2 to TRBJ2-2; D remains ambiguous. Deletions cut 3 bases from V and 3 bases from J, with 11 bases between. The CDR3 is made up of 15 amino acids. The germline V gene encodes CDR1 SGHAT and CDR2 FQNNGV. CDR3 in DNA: TGTGCCAGCAGCTTTGGGCGATTAGACACCGGGGAGCTGTTTTTT. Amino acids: CASSFGRLDTGELFF.

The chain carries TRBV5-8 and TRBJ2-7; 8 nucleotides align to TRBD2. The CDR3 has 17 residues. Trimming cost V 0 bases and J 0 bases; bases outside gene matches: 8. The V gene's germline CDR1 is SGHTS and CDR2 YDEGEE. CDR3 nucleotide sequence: TGTGCCAGCAGCTTGGAGTACACTAGCGGTAACTCCTACGAGCAGTACTTC. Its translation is CASSLEYTSGNSYEQYF.

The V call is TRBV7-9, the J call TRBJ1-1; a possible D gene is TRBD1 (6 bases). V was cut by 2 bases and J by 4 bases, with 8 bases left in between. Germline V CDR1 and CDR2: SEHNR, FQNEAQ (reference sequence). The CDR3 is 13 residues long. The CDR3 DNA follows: TGTGCCAGCAGCTTATCACAGGGCACTGAAGCTTTCTTT. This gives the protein CASSLSQGTEAFF.

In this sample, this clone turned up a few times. The CDR3 region is CASSPPGQMNTEAFF. The CDR3, as DNA: TGTGCCAGCTCACCCCCGGGACAGATGAACACTGAAGCTTTCTTT. This rearrangement joins TRBV18 to TRBJ1-1; 7 nucleotides align to TRBD1. The trim removed 3 bases at V and 0 bases at J, leaving 4 bases unmatched. The V gene's germline CDR1 is KGHSH and CDR2 LQKENI. This CDR3 comprises 15 residues.

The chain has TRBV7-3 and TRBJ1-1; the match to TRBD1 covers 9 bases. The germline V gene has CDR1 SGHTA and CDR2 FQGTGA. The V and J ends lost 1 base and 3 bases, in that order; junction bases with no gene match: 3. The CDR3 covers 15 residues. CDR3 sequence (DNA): TGTGCCAGCAGCTTAAACCGGGACAGGGACACTGAAGCTTTCTTT. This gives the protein CASSLNRDRDTEAFF.

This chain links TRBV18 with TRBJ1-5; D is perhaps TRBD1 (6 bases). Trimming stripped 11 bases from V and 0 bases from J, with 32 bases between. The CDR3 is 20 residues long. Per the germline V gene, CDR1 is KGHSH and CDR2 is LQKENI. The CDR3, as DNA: TGTGCCGGCCCACGCCTTGGAGCGGGGGGCGCCGTATATAGCAATCAGCCCCAGCATTTT. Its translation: CAGPRLGAGGAVYSNQPQHF.